This passage covers 29 T cell receptor beta chains from one sample sequenced in a study of T-cell memory formation after mild COVID-19. One entry per CDR3 protein results from TCRdb running MiXCR on the 5' RACE reads. The sample lists around 370,000 distinct CDR3 sequences; about 21% were seen once. Sample: PBMCs or a T cell subset sorted from them (not recorded which). The receptors shown here come from an adult woman who had mild COVID-19 (a few samples of this study predate the infection). Cell type and time point are not known.

The V call is TRBV5-1, the J call TRBJ2-2; 13 nucleotides line up with TRBD2. Per germline, CDR1 SGHRS and CDR2 YFSETQ. The CDR3 extends over 18 amino acids. V shed 4 bases and J 4 bases; nucleotides not matched to a gene: 10. The chain's CDR3 is CASSPSPGLAGITGELFF. The DNA of the CDR3 is TGCGCCAGCAGCCCTTCCCCGGGACTAGCGGGAATCACCGGGGAGCTGTTTTTT. The full variable domain, with the rest looked up from reference TRBV5-1 and TRBJ2-2, is KAGVTQTPRYLIKTRGQQVTLSCSPISGHRSVSWYQQTPGQGLQFLFEYFSETQRNKGNFPGRFSGRQFSNSRSEMNVSTLELGDSALYLCASSPSPGLAGITGELFFGEGSRLTVL.

This clonotype was seen more than once but under ten times. The chain joins TRBV13 to TRBJ2-2; a weak D match, TRBD1 (5 bases). V lost 2 bases to trimming and J lost 5 bases, with 12 bases between them. Germline V CDR1 and CDR2: PRHDT, FYEKMQ (reference sequence). CDR3 size: 15 residues. The DNA for the CDR3 is TGTGCCAGCAGCTTACCAGGGTACCGGACCGGGGAGCTGTTTTTT. It specifies CASSLPGYRTGELFF. Combining the CDR3 with reference TRBV13 and TRBJ2-2 gives the whole variable domain AAGVIQSPRHLIKEKRETATLKCYPIPRHDTVYWYQQGPGQDPQFLISFYEKMQSDKGSIPDRFSAQQFSDYHSELNMSSLELGDSALYFCASSLPGYRTGELFFGEGSRLTVL.

The chain joins TRBV4-2 to TRBJ2-7; the match to TRBD2 covers 7 bases. This CDR3 has 16 amino acids. CDR1 is LGHNA, CDR2 YNFKEQ, per germline. V dropped 0 bases and J dropped 2; count of bases not matched to a gene: 7. CDR3 bases: TGTGCCAGCAGCCAAGAGGCGGCGGGAGTGCCCTACGAGCAGTACTTC. This translates into CASSQEAAGVPYEQYF.

This clonotype was counted a single time. V usage is TRBV20-1 and J usage is TRBJ1-2; 10 nucleotides match TRBD1. This CDR3 has 13 amino acids. Per germline, CDR1 DFQATT and CDR2 SNEGSKA (reference sequence). J lost 12 bases, V lost 1 base, and 8 bases had no gene match. The CDR3 nucleotides read TGCAGTGCTAGAGCCGAGCCGGGACAGGGGAACACCTTC. Amino acid sequence: CSARAEPGQGNTF.

The chain carries TRBV12-3 or TRBV12-4 and TRBJ2-7; no firm D call. The CDR3 covers 15 residues. The V end was cut by 5 bases, the J end by 2 bases, with 16 bases between. The chain's CDR3 is CASSPPRAGTYEQYF. Written as DNA, the CDR3 is TGTGCCAGCAGTCCTCCCCGGGCAGGAACCTACGAGCAGTACTTC.

The chain employs TRBV12-3 or TRBV12-4 and TRBJ2-7, with 9 bases matching TRBD1. The CDR3 is made up of 13 amino acids. Trimming cost V 6 bases and J 4 bases; bases outside gene matches: 4. In DNA, the CDR3 is TGTGCCAGCAGCGGACAGGGGATATACGAGCAGTACTTC. Its translation: CASSGQGIYEQYF.

The chain is built from TRBV12-3 or TRBV12-4 and TRBJ2-7; D is ambiguous. V gave up 4 bases and J gave up 6 bases, with 13 bases separating them. The CDR3 spans 13 residues. CDR3 in DNA: TGTGCCAGCAGTTCAGACCCTGCCCGCGAGCAGTACTTC. Amino acids: CASSSDPAREQYF.

This rearrangement joins TRBV5-1 to TRBJ2-7; 15 positions agree with TRBD2. With V trimmed by 4 bases and J by 4 bases, 6 bases remained unmatched. The CDR3 sequence is 16 residues long. Germline V gene data show CDR1 as SGHRS and CDR2 as YFSETQ. The chain's CDR3 is CASSLGLAGGTYEQYF. DNA of the CDR3: TGCGCCAGCAGCCTGGGACTAGCGGGAGGAACTTACGAGCAGTACTTC.

There are a few counts of this clonotype. The V and J genes are TRBV7-2 and TRBJ1-5; no definite D call. The CDR3 is 13 amino acids. Germline V gene sequence: CDR1 SGHTA, CDR2 FQGNSA. Trimming pared 5 bases from V and 4 bases from J, leaving 9 bases between. The CDR3 loop reads CASSLQWNQPQHF. CDR3 DNA: TGTGCCAGCAGCCTACAGTGGAATCAGCCCCAGCATTTT.

The rearrangement uses TRBV10-3 and TRBJ1-5, with TRBD1 matching 7 bases. Per the germline V gene, CDR1 is ENHRY and CDR2 is SYGVKD. This CDR3 spans 14 amino acids. The V and J ends lost 3 bases and 4 bases, in that order; junction bases with no gene match: 3. The CDR3 here is CAISEGQDNQPQHF. As DNA, the CDR3 is TGTGCCATCAGTGAAGGACAGGATAATCAGCCCCAGCATTTT.

V and J are TRBV20-1 and TRBJ2-5; tentatively, D is TRBD2 (5 bases). The germline gives CDR1 DFQATT, CDR2 SNEGSKA (reference sequence). V lost 6 bases and J lost 1, with 12 bases in between. CDR3 length equals 13 residues. CDR3 amino acids: CSAAQRPQETQYF. The DNA of the CDR3 is TGCAGTGCGGCCCAGCGGCCCCAAGAGACCCAGTACTTC.

This chain joins TRBV24-1 and TRBJ1-5; 8 nucleotides align to TRBD1. The CDR3 runs 15 residues. The germline CDR1 and CDR2 sequences are KGHDR and SFDVKD. The V gene end was trimmed by 4 bases and the J gene end by 5 bases; junction bases not matched to a gene: 6. Here the CDR3 reads CATSENRGSDQPQHF. The CDR3 DNA reads TGTGCCACCAGTGAAAACAGGGGGTCGGATCAGCCCCAGCATTTT.

V and J are TRBV18 and TRBJ1-1; D is perhaps TRBD1 (6 bases). The CDR3 totals 14 residues. Germline values: CDR1 KGHSH, CDR2 LQKENI. V dropped 3 bases and J dropped 5 bases, with 13 bases sitting between them. The CDR3 coding sequence is TGTGCCAGCTCACCGGGGGGGCCATGGACTGAAGCTTTCTTT. Protein product: CASSPGGPWTEAFF.

The rearrangement uses TRBV9 and TRBJ2-2; D is uncertain. Trimming left V 0 bases short and J 6 bases short, with 9 bases between. This CDR3 contains 14 residues. CDR1 is SGDLS, CDR2 YYNGEE, per germline. The CDR3 here is CASSVALEAGELFF. The DNA for the CDR3 is TGTGCCAGCAGCGTAGCCCTTGAGGCCGGGGAGCTGTTTTTT.

This clonotype has a handful of counts. This chain uses TRBV5-1 with TRBJ1-5; D is ambiguous. V gave up 0 bases and J gave up 5 bases, with 9 bases separating them. The CDR3 consists of 14 residues. The germline V gene encodes CDR1 SGHRS and CDR2 YFSETQ. CDR3 sequence reads: CASSLEGRDQPQHF. CDR3 nucleotide sequence: TGCGCCAGCAGCTTGGAAGGGAGGGATCAGCCCCAGCATTTT.

This rearrangement joins TRBV6-1 to TRBJ1-1, with D maybe TRBD1 (6 bases). V lost 6 bases and J 4 bases, leaving 12 bases between the germline ends. The CDR3 covers 13 residues. Germline V gives CDR1 MNHNS, CDR2 SASEGT. The CDR3 here is CASRVGGPTEAFF. CDR3 sequence (DNA): TGTGCCAGCAGGGTAGGGGGGCCCACTGAAGCTTTCTTT.

This chain uses TRBV12-3 or TRBV12-4 with TRBJ1-2; D ambiguous. There are 16 residues in the CDR3. Deletions cut 6 bases from V and 0 bases from J, with 17 bases between. CDR3 amino acids: CASRSLHGYTNYGYTF. CDR3 nucleotide sequence: TGTGCCAGCAGGTCTCTTCACGGGTATACTAACTATGGCTACACCTTC.

The V and J genes are TRBV12-3 or TRBV12-4 and TRBJ1-1; no firm D call. Trimming removed 2 bases from V and 1 base from J, with 5 bases in between. The CDR3 is made up of 13 amino acids. The CDR3 DNA sequence: TGTGCCAGCAGTTTACAGACGAACACTGAAGCTTTCTTT. This codes for CASSLQTNTEAFF.

The gene calls are TRBV27 and TRBJ1-4, with unresolved D. Looked up from germline, CDR1 is MNHEY and CDR2 is SMNVEV (reference sequence). V was cut by 3 bases and J by 5 bases, with 4 bases left in between. The CDR3 runs to 12 residues. CDR3 sequence (DNA): TGTGCCAGCAGTTTCCCAAATGAAAAACTGTTTTTT. Encoded protein: CASSFPNEKLFF.

This clonotype was counted a few times. J is TRBJ2-5 and V is TRBV5-1; D is unclear. V dropped 0 bases and J dropped 2 bases, with 8 bases sitting between them. From germline, CDR1 is SGHRS and CDR2 YFSETQ. CDR3 size: 14 residues. In nucleotides, the CDR3 is TGCGCCAGCAGCTTGGCTGGGGTTCAAGAGACCCAGTACTTC. Its translation is CASSLAGVQETQYF.

This clonotype was picked up a small number of times. The CDR3: CASSLEASNEQFF. In DNA, the CDR3 is TGTGCCAGCAGCTTAGAAGCTTCCAATGAGCAGTTCTTC. This chain links TRBV11-2 with TRBJ2-1, with D unclear. The germline V gene encodes CDR1 SGHAT and CDR2 FQNNGV. Trimming stripped 0 bases from V and 6 bases from J, with 6 bases between. The CDR3 is 13 residues long.

The V gene is TRBV9, the J gene TRBJ2-1; TRBD2 agrees at 8 bases. Germline V gene sequence: CDR1 SGDLS, CDR2 YYNGEE. V trimming: 2 bases; J trimming: 3 bases; junction bases outside the gene matches: 7. This CDR3 is built from 16 residues. The chain's CDR3 is CASSVSLREGYNEQFF. The CDR3, as DNA: TGTGCCAGCAGCGTTTCCCTCCGGGAGGGCTACAATGAGCAGTTCTTC.

The rearrangement links TRBV24-1 to TRBJ2-2; 8 nucleotides agree with TRBD2. This CDR3 comprises 19 residues. CDR1 KGHDR and CDR2 SFDVKD come from the germline V gene. J was trimmed by 3 bases and V by 7 bases; bases with no gene match: 18. The CDR3 reads CATSGRVGGFIADTGELFF. The CDR3 DNA follows: TGTGCCACCAGCGGGAGGGTAGGAGGCTTTATCGCGGACACCGGGGAGCTGTTTTTT.

This sequence joins TRBV27 and TRBJ1-1; 11 positions agree with TRBD1. CDR3 size: 15 residues. Germline V gene data show CDR1 as MNHEY and CDR2 as SMNVEV (reference sequence). The V and J ends lost 9 bases and 1 base, in that order; junction bases with no gene match: 7. CDR3 loop: CASRDRGVGNTEAFF. The CDR3 region has the DNA TGTGCCAGTCGGGACAGGGGGGTAGGGAACACTGAAGCTTTCTTT.

There are a few counts of this clonotype. This sequence joins TRBV7-9 and TRBJ2-2, with 15 bases fitting TRBD2. The length of the CDR3 is 22 residues. The germline V gene has CDR1 SEHNR and CDR2 FQNEAQ (reference sequence). Losses at the gene ends were 3 bases for V and 2 bases for J; bases not matched to a gene: 16. In nucleotides, the CDR3 is TGTGCCAGCAGCTTTCCCTCCGGACTAGCGGGAGGGATACCCTCTAACACCGGGGAGCTGTTTTTT. It specifies CASSFPSGLAGGIPSNTGELFF.

The chain employs TRBV18 and TRBJ1-1, with D tentatively TRBD1 (5 bases). Trimming left V 1 base short and J 10 bases short, with 13 bases between. This CDR3 is 13 amino acids long. CDR1 and CDR2 from the germline V gene are KGHSH and LQKENI. The CDR3 here is CASSPRGEGRAFF. The CDR3 DNA is TGTGCCAGCTCACCACGAGGGGAAGGGCGAGCTTTCTTT.

This chain joins TRBV12-3 or TRBV12-4 and TRBJ2-5, with unresolved D. Trimming pared 0 bases from V and 5 bases from J, leaving 7 bases between. The CDR3 has 13 amino acids. Here the CDR3 reads CASSLAPGETQYF. For the CDR3, the DNA is TGTGCCAGCAGTTTAGCACCCGGGGAGACCCAGTACTTC.

The chain uses TRBV5-6 and TRBJ2-1; D uncertain. V was trimmed by 0 bases and J by 13 bases, leaving 11 bases between them. CDR3 length: 12 residues. The germline V gene encodes CDR1 SGHDT and CDR2 YYEEEE. The CDR3 DNA follows: TGTGCCAGCAGCTTGGATAACAGCTTTCAGTTCTTC. As protein: CASSLDNSFQFF.

This clonotype was observed at least ten times. V and J are TRBV12-3 or TRBV12-4 and TRBJ2-1; D is unresolved. The CDR3 contains 13 residues. Trimming took 2 bases from V and 7 from J, leaving 9 bases between them. The CDR3 here is CASSLNRWNEQFF. In nucleotides, the CDR3 is TGTGCCAGCAGTTTAAACCGGTGGAATGAGCAGTTCTTC.